This T cell receptor (beta chain) was recovered during a study of response to subunit inactivated influenza vaccine. Germline CDR1 and CDR2: SGHRS and YFSETQ. The CDR3 runs to 14 residues. Trimming removed 5 bases from V and 1 base from J, with 10 bases in between. TCRdb recomputed calls from the RT-PCR reads with MiXCR, one row per CDR3 protein. The data show about 780,000 distinct CDR3 sequences, less than 20% seen once. Of note for this clonotype: Its target is unknown.

Overall study results and limits: With each seasonal influenza vaccination, the authors suggested, few new T cells are recruited.

This clonotype was obtained from a man between 45 and 60 years old who received an inactivated influenza vaccine. The specimen comprised PBMCs from blood, sampled around 5 days after vaccination. This sequence joins TRBV5-1 and TRBJ1-5, with D maybe TRBD1 (5 bases). The CDR3 DNA sequence: TGCGCCAGCAGTGAGGGGTTCAGCAATCAGCCCCAGCATTTT. It yields the protein CASSEGFSNQPQHF.